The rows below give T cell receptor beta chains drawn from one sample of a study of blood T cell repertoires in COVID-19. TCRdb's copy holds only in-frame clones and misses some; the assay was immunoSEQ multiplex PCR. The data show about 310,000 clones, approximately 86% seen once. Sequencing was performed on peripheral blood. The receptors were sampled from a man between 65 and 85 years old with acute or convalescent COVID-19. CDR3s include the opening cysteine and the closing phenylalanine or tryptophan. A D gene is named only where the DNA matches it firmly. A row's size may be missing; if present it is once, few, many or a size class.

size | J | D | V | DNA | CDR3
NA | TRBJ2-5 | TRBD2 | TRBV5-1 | TGCGCCAGCAGCTCCTTGCGGGGGGGCAAACGACAAGAGACCCAGTACTTC | CASSSLRGGKRQETQYF
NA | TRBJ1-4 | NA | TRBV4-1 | TGCGCCAGCACCAAAAACTTGGGGAGTTTTGGGGAAAAACTGTTTTTT | CASTKNLGSFGEKLFF
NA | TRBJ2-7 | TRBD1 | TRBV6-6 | TGTGCCAGCAGTCCCATAACGACAGGGATTTACGAGCAGTACTTC | CASSPITTGIYEQYF
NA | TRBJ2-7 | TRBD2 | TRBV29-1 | TGCAGCGTCGTAACGCCGGGACTAGCGGGAACCTACGAGCAGTACTTC | CSVVTPGLAGTYEQYF
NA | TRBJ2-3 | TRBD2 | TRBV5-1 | TGCGCCAGCAGCTTGGGGTTATGGCGGGGGTACGCAGATACGCAGTATTTT | CASSLGLWRGYADTQYF
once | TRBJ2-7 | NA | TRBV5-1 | TGCGCCAGCAGCTTGGGTCCGGGAAAAAACTCCTACGAGCAGTACTTC | CASSLGPGKNSYEQYF
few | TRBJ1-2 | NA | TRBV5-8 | TGTGCCAGCAGCATGGGTAGCTATGGCTACACCTTC | CASSMGSYGYTF
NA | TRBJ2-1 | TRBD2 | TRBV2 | TGTGCCAGCAGTGATTCCAGGACTAGCGGGAGTCGGATCTTC | CASSDSRTSGSRIF
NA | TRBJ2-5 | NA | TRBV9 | TGTGCCAGCAGCGTAGGGACAGTTCAAGAGACCCAGTACTTC | CASSVGTVQETQYF
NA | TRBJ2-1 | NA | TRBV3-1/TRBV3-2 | TGTGCCAGCAGCCAGGAGTACAATGAGCAGTTCTTC | CASSQEYNEQFF
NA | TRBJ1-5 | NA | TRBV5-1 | TGCGCCAGCAGCTTGGCAATTCAGCCCCAGCATTTT | CASSLAIQPQHF
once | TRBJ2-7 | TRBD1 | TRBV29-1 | TGCAGCGTGGCGGGACAGGGCTACGAGCAGTACTTC | CSVAGQGYEQYF
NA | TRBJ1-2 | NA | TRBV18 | TGTGCCAGCTCACCAGACAGTTTCGCCTATGGCTACACCTTC | CASSPDSFAYGYTF
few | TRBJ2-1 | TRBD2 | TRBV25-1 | TGTGCCAGCAGTCGCCTCGGGAGGGGGTACAATGAGCAGTTCTTC | CASSRLGRGYNEQFF
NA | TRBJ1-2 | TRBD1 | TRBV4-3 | TGCGCCAGCAGCCAAGGGGCGGGACAGGGGAAGAATGGCTACACCTTC | CASSQGAGQGKNGYTF
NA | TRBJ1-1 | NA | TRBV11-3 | TGTGCCAGCAGCTATCTAGGGGACACTGAAGCTTTCTTT | CASSYLGDTEAFF
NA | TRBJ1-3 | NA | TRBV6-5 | TGTGCCAGCAGTTCGACAAGGTCTGGAAACACCATATATTTT | CASSSTRSGNTIYF
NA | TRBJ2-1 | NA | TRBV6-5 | TGTGCCAGCAGACTGTACAATGAGCAGTTCTTC | CASRLYNEQFF
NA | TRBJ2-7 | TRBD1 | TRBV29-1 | TGCAGCGTCGGCCGGGGACAGAAATCCTACGAGCAGTACTTC | CSVGRGQKSYEQYF
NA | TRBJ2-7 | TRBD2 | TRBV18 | TGTGCCAGCTCCCCCTTGCTAGCGGGCCTATTTTTTGACTCCTACGAGCAGTACTTC | CASSPLLAGLFFDSYEQYF